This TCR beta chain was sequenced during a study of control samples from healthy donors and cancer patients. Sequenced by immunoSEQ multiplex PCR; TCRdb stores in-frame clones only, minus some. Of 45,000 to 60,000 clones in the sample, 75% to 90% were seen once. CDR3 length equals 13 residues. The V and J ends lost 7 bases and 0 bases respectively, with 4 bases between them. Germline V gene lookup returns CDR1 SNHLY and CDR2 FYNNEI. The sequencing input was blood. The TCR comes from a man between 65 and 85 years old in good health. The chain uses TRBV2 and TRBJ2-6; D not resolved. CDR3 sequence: CASTFSGANVLTF. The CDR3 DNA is TGTGCCAGCACCTTCTCTGGGGCCAACGTCCTGACTTTC.